This T cell receptor (beta chain) was captured by sequencing in a study of cytomegalovirus exposure and HLA in healthy donors (dated by TCRdb to 2017 to 2019). At the level of the whole study: The roughly 650 repertoires of the first cohort and the 120 validation repertoires were produced on the same platform, according to a later analysis. The study aimed to test whether cataloging public T cell receptors could reveal signatures of past pathogen exposure. The study combined high-throughput TCR immunosequencing, statistical association of individual TCRs with disease status, and machine learning to predict cytomegalovirus infection status. In addition to the first cohort of about 650 subjects, a separate validation cohort of over 90 different subjects was used. Broader findings and caveats from the paper: Most TCR sequences were observed very rarely across donors, whereas some public TCRs were present in many individuals. A later analysis lacked HLA typing for the validation cohort, so it scored co-occurrence in that cohort across all 110 or so repertoires. A total of 150 or so TCR beta chains were listed by the study as associated with cytomegalovirus. The authors suggested that the approach could potentially be generalized to other disease states and immunological phenotypes. In vitro tests confirmed that a few of the cytomegalovirus-associated TCR beta chains recognize cytomegalovirus antigens. A later analysis found that TCRs clustered in the first cohort also tended to co-occur in the roughly 120 validation repertoires, with approximately 95% of cluster scores above 0. In both the original and validation cohorts, the classifier was reported to diagnose cytomegalovirus status with high specificity and sensitivity.

This clone was observed a few times. The specificity of this receptor is unknown. There are no base qualities to consult, and no much larger clone falls within one base. Library generation was performed with the immunoSEQ multiplex PCR assay. The authors' pipeline ran thus. A statistical classification framework was built for diagnosing cytomegalovirus status from the catalog of TCR beta chain sequences. Not all clones reach the TCRdb copy of this immuneACCESS table, which keeps in-frame sequences only. Checked studies attribute under half of the gap to unresolved V genes and leave the rest unexplained. V, J and clone size are taken as reported in that table, and D and trimming were inferred from the DNA itself. The sample includes some 140,000 clones, with about 88% observed a single time. Around 9% of the sample comes from the top ten. Cut back by 1 base and 4 bases, the V and J ends lie 5 bases apart. Taken from the germline V gene, the CDR1 and CDR2 loops are LGHNT and FRNRAP. From cysteine to phenylalanine, the CDR3 is 12 amino acids long. Just the 36-base CDR3 DNA is kept, in frame starting at base 1.

The donors belonged to the validation cohort of under 150 subjects, which was separate from the roughly 700-subject first cohort. This sequence uses TRBV12-5 and TRBJ2-7; the D gene is perhaps TRBD1, from 5 matching bases. The sample was PBMCs. The TCR originated in a young woman in good health and CMV-seropositive. The CDR3 has the sequence CASGLEGYEQYF. DNA sequence: TGTGCTAGTGGTTTGGAGGGGTACGAGCAGTACTTC.